This record looks at one TCR beta chain sequence and its context. TCRdb keeps only in-frame clones here, not all; method: immunoSEQ multiplex PCR. The sample shows about 230,000 clones, less than 90% of them seen only once. The CDR3 is made up of 14 amino acids. J lost 8 bases, V lost 3 bases, and 6 bases had no gene match. Germline assignment: CDR1 SGHNT and CDR2 YENEEA. The data were obtained in a study of blood T cell repertoires in COVID-19. Across the study: Researchers got acute and convalescent COVID-19 samples from the United States, Italy and Spain. Sources were T cells, B-cell-depleted T cells, or PBMCs; the material itself was cDNA or gDNA.

This clonotype originated in a woman aged 70-85 years with active or convalescent COVID-19. This sequence joins TRBV11-3 and TRBJ1-1; 10 bases match TRBD1. The sample taken for sequencing was peripheral blood. For the CDR3, the DNA is TGTGCCAGCAGCTTCGACAGGGGGCGAGGCGAAGCTTTCTTT. This sequence encodes CASSFDRGRGEAFF.